A selection of T cell receptor beta chains follows, all from one sample in a study of type 1 and type 2 diabetes patients. TCRdb re-derived calls from the multiplex PCR reads in MiXCR, one entry per CDR3 protein. In the table there are around 300,000 distinct CDR3 sequences, more than 40% of which are singletons. Material: peripheral blood mononuclear cells (PBMCs). The receptors derive from a man aged 18 to 35 with type 2 diabetes. CDR3s include the opening cysteine and the closing phenylalanine or tryptophan. D genes are given only for firm matches. A clone size is listed for some rows: how often the clone was seen (once, few, many), or a class if it is expanded.

cdr3_aa: CASSLWSSGANVLTF
cdr3_nt: TGTGCCAGCAGTTTATGGAGTTCTGGGGCCAACGTCCTGACTTTC
v_call: TRBV27
j_call: TRBJ2-6
d_call: .
clone_size: .

cdr3_aa: CASRNNPGTSGGDTQYF
cdr3_nt: TGTGCCAGCAGAAACAATCCCGGGACTAGCGGGGGGGATACGCAGTATTTT
v_call: TRBV6-5
j_call: TRBJ2-3
d_call: TRBD2
clone_size: .

cdr3_aa: CASRRTPNEKLFF
cdr3_nt: TGTGCCAGCAGAAGGACTCCTAATGAAAAACTGTTTTTT
v_call: TRBV2
j_call: TRBJ1-4
d_call: .
clone_size: many

cdr3_aa: CASSPLDREYEQYF
cdr3_nt: TGCGCCAGCAGCCCTCTGGACAGGGAGTACGAGCAGTACTTC
v_call: TRBV5-1
j_call: TRBJ2-7
d_call: TRBD1
clone_size: .

cdr3_aa: CASSPLGVHGYTF
cdr3_nt: TGTGCCAGCAGCCCCTTAGGGGTCCATGGCTACACCTTC
v_call: TRBV28
j_call: TRBJ1-2
d_call: .
clone_size: .

cdr3_aa: CASSHHLLRDRGRKVNTEAFF
cdr3_nt: TGTGCCAGCAGCCACCATTTACTCCGGGACAGGGGGCGTAAGGTGAACACTGAAGCTTTCTTT
v_call: TRBV7-8
j_call: TRBJ1-1
d_call: TRBD1
clone_size: few

cdr3_aa: CASSPGSTEAFF
cdr3_nt: TGTGCCAGCAGCCCCGGGAGCACTGAAGCTTTCTTT
v_call: TRBV6-5
j_call: TRBJ1-1
d_call: .
clone_size: .

cdr3_aa: CAWTGGSDGYTF
cdr3_nt: TGTGCCTGGACAGGGGGATCGGATGGCTACACCTTC
v_call: TRBV30
j_call: TRBJ1-2
d_call: TRBD1
clone_size: .

cdr3_aa: CASSVVGTSYNEQFF
cdr3_nt: TGTGCCAGCAGCGTAGTTGGGACTAGCTACAATGAGCAGTTCTTC
v_call: TRBV9
j_call: TRBJ2-1
d_call: TRBD2
clone_size: .

cdr3_aa: CVSSDGTSGGYNEQFF
cdr3_nt: TGTGTCAGCAGTGACGGGACTAGCGGGGGGTACAATGAGCAGTTCTTC
v_call: TRBV2
j_call: TRBJ2-1
d_call: TRBD2
clone_size: .

cdr3_aa: CASSLKTENEKLFF
cdr3_nt: TGCGCCAGCAGCCTCAAGACAGAAAATGAAAAACTGTTTTTT
v_call: TRBV4-1
j_call: TRBJ1-4
d_call: .
clone_size: few

cdr3_aa: CSARAPPGPEQYF
cdr3_nt: TGCAGTGCTAGAGCTCCCCCGGGGCCCGAGCAGTACTTC
v_call: TRBV20-1
j_call: TRBJ2-7
d_call: .
clone_size: few

cdr3_aa: CASSLARRATGELFF
cdr3_nt: TGTGCCAGCAGCTTAGCGAGACGAGCCACCGGGGAGCTGTTTTTT
v_call: TRBV7-2
j_call: TRBJ2-2
d_call: .
clone_size: few